This T cell receptor beta chain was identified in a study of cytomegalovirus exposure and HLA in healthy donors. Across the study: Falling in the Caucasian-associated ancestry cluster were about four fifths of 398 genotyped donors.

PCR primers comprised 60 Vbeta and 13 Jbeta primers. Profiled with immunoSEQ multiplex PCR; TCRdb holds only in-frame clones, not every one. The sample lists about 82,000 clones; around 76% were seen once. With 4 bases removed from V and 3 bases from J, the gap between germline ends came to 11 bases. CDR3 length: 14 residues. The V gene's germline CDR1 is MNHEY and CDR2 SVGAGI. V is TRBV6-5 and J is TRBJ2-3; perhaps TRBD1 as D (6 bases). What was sequenced was PBMCs. The TCR comes from a male donor in good health and CMV-seropositive. In DNA, the CDR3 is TGTGCCAGCAGTTCAGGGGTAAGGACAGATACGCAGTATTTT. Translated: CASSSGVRTDTQYF.